Below, 30 T cell receptor beta chains from the same sample are listed, as sequenced in a study of shared clonotypes between healthy human individuals. Assay: immunoSEQ multiplex PCR; the TCRdb copy retains only in-frame clones and omits some. The profile covers approximately 120,000 clones, with about 63% appearing a single time and 24% taken by the ten largest. The sequenced sample consisted of memory CD8+ T cells sorted from blood. Sample subset: CD45RO+ cells pooled with CCR7-negative TemRA cells. Source of these receptors: a woman aged 30 to 39 in good health.

CDR3 sequence reads: CASSFNGIGETQYF. The CDR3 bases are TGTGCCAGCAGTTTCAATGGGATTGGGGAGACCCAGTACTTC. The rearrangement joins TRBV28 to TRBJ2-5; D not resolved. V lost 3 bases to trimming and J lost 5 bases, with 13 bases between them. CDR3 length equals 14 residues. Per germline, CDR1 MDHEN and CDR2 SYDVKM.

This sequence joins TRBV7-2 and TRBJ2-3; D gene unclear. V lost 1 base to trimming and J lost 4 bases, with 6 bases between them. CDR3 length: 13 residues. Germline V gene data show CDR1 as SGHTA and CDR2 as FQGNSA. CDR3 protein: CASSLDRADTQYF. CDR3 nucleotide sequence: TGTGCCAGCAGCTTAGATCGAGCAGATACGCAGTATTTT. The variable domain in full, with the rest retrieved from reference TRBV7-2 and TRBJ2-3, is GAGVSQSPSNKVTEKGKDVELRCDPISGHTALYWYRQSLGQGLEFLIYFQGNSAPDKSGLPSDRFSAERTGGSVSTLTIQRTQQEDSAVYLCASSLDRADTQYFGPGTRLTVL.

The CDR3: CASSEFWASGTLSQFF. The CDR3 DNA is TGCGCCAGCAGTGAGTTTTGGGCTAGCGGGACCTTGAGCCAGTTCTTC. The J gene is TRBJ2-1, the V gene TRBV10-2, with 9 nucleotides matching TRBD2. The CDR3 runs 16 residues. V shed 1 base, J shed 13 bases, and the junction held 14 bases outside the gene matches. CDR1 is WSHSY and CDR2 is SAAADI in the germline V gene.

This chain uses TRBV4-1 with TRBJ2-7; D is possibly TRBD1 or TRBD2 (5 bases each). The V gene lost 1 base and the J gene lost 5 bases, with 12 bases spanning the gap. Germline V lookup: CDR1 MGHRA, CDR2 YSYEKL. This CDR3 is built from 14 residues. The CDR3: CASSQGVGRDEQYF. CDR3 DNA: TGCGCCAGCAGCCAAGGGGTGGGGCGGGACGAGCAGTACTTC.

V gene TRBV4-2 combines with J gene TRBJ2-7; 8 bases fit TRBD1. The CDR3 consists of 17 residues. V lost 1 base and J lost 2; bases outside the gene matches: 10. Germline V gives CDR1 LGHNA, CDR2 YNFKEQ. The CDR3 here is CASSQVVGTGGAYEQYF. CDR3 nucleotide sequence: TGTGCCAGCAGCCAAGTAGTCGGCACAGGGGGAGCCTACGAGCAGTACTTC.

The CDR3 region is CASSLPGRPRANEQFF. The CDR3 nucleotides read TGTGCCAGCAGTTTACCTGGTAGGCCGAGGGCCAATGAGCAGTTCTTC. The V and J genes are TRBV28 and TRBJ2-1; possible D gene TRBD2, 5 bases. Trimming removed 2 bases at V and 6 bases at J, with 17 bases between. The CDR3 totals 16 residues. Germline CDR1 and CDR2: MDHEN and SYDVKM.

J is TRBJ2-1 and V is TRBV5-4, with 13 bases lining up with TRBD2. The CDR3 is made up of 18 amino acids. Germline V lookup: CDR1 SGHNT, CDR2 YYREEE (reference sequence). Losses at the gene ends were 4 bases for V and 0 bases for J; bases not matched to a gene: 7. Here the CDR3 reads CASSRGTSGTPSYNEQFF. The CDR3 region has the DNA TGTGCCAGCAGCCGAGGGACTAGCGGGACGCCCTCCTACAATGAGCAGTTCTTC.

The rearrangement uses TRBV10-3 and TRBJ2-1; maybe TRBD1 (5 bases). The germline CDR1 and CDR2 sequences are ENHRY and SYGVKD. V gave up 8 bases and J gave up 12 bases, with 17 bases separating them. The CDR3 runs 12 residues. CDR3 sequence (DNA): TGTGCCATCGGGGCCCCCACTACAGGGCAGTTCTTC. Translated, it gives CAIGAPTTGQFF.

The rearrangement uses TRBV18 and TRBJ2-3, with D unresolved. The CDR3 has 15 residues. Trimming cost V 0 bases and J 0 bases, with 7 bases left between them. Germline CDR1 reads KGHSH; CDR2 reads LQKENI. The CDR3 loop reads CASSPPGRSTDTQYF. The CDR3 nucleotides are TGTGCCAGCTCACCACCGGGCAGGAGCACAGATACGCAGTATTTT.

This clone was seen only a few times. The same CDR3 arises from other DNA sequences in this sample as well. The rearrangement links TRBV30 to TRBJ1-5; D gene uncertain. Germline CDR1 GTSNPN, CDR2 SVGIG (reference sequence). The V end lost 4 bases, the J end lost 2 bases, and 12 bases lay between the germline ends. There are 14 residues in the CDR3. The CDR3 here is CAWNRDGGNQPQHF. The DNA of the CDR3 is TGTGCCTGGAACCGCGACGGGGGCAATCAGCCCCAGCATTTT.

This clone is deemed medium-sized (0.01 to 0.1%). The chain uses TRBV6-1 and TRBJ2-2, with 7 nucleotides matching TRBD1. V gave up 8 bases and J gave up 3 bases; unmatched junction bases: 3. CDR1 is MNHNS, CDR2 SASEGT, per germline. CDR3 length equals 13 residues. CDR3: CASAGQDTGELFF. CDR3 DNA: TGTGCCAGCGCCGGACAGGACACCGGGGAGCTGTTTTTT.

The chain carries TRBV6-1 and TRBJ1-1; TRBD1 is a possible D gene (5 bases). The CDR3 covers 13 residues. Trimming cost V 2 bases and J 7 bases, with 11 bases left between them. CDR1 and CDR2 (germline): MNHNS, SASEGT. Here the CDR3 DNA reads TGTGCCAGCAGTGAATGGAAAGGGGATGAAGCTTTCTTT. It translates to CASSEWKGDEAFF.

This clone has ten or more counts. Other DNA sequences in the same sample also yield this CDR3. The V and J genes are TRBV9 and TRBJ2-3, with 10 positions matching TRBD2. This CDR3 is built from 14 residues. CDR1 and CDR2 from the germline V gene are SGDLS and YYNGEE. The junction had 3 bases not matched to a gene; V was cut back by 4 bases and J by 4 bases. CDR3 region: CASSLAGGSDTQYF. The CDR3 bases are TGTGCCAGCAGCTTAGCGGGAGGATCAGATACGCAGTATTTT.

This chain links TRBV7-9 with TRBJ1-4; D remains ambiguous. The V end lost 6 bases, the J end lost 7 bases, and 21 bases lay between the germline ends. This CDR3 is built from 16 residues. Germline CDR1 SEHNR, CDR2 FQNEAQ (reference sequence). This chain's CDR3 is CASSQVGNSVGEKLFF. For the CDR3, the DNA is TGTGCCAGCAGTCAAGTGGGAAACAGCGTGGGTGAAAAACTGTTTTTT. Complete variable domain (other parts from reference TRBV7-9 and TRBJ1-4): DTGVSQNPRHKITKRGQNVTFRCDPISEHNRLYWYRQTLGQGPEFLTYFQNEAQLEKSRLLSDRFSAERPKGSFSTLEIQRTEQGDSAMYLCASSQVGNSVGEKLFFGSGTQLSVL.

In the case of this clone: Other DNA sequences in the same sample also yield this CDR3. The CDR3 reads CASSATGTSGRGEQFF. CDR3 in DNA: TGTGCCAGCAGCGCCACCGGGACTAGCGGGAGAGGAGAGCAGTTCTTC. This chain uses TRBV9 with TRBJ2-1, with TRBD2 matching 14 bases. The CDR3 extends over 16 amino acids. CDR1 and CDR2 (germline): SGDLS, YYNGEE. Trimming removed 3 bases from V and 10 bases from J; junction bases left unmatched: 9.

The genes are TRBV28 and TRBJ2-7, with D maybe TRBD2 (5 bases). CDR1 and CDR2 from the germline V gene are MDHEN and SYDVKM. The CDR3 contains 16 residues. Trimming pared 5 bases from V and 3 bases from J, leaving 20 bases between. The chain's CDR3 is CASSLLRTGSHYEQYF. Written as DNA, the CDR3 is TGTGCCAGCAGTCTTCTGAGGACGGGATCTCACTACGAGCAGTACTTC. The entire variable domain, with the rest obtained from reference TRBV28 and TRBJ2-7, is as follows: DVKVTQSSRYLVKRTGEKVFLECVQDMDHENMFWYRQDPGLGLRLIYFSYDVKMKEKGDIPEGYSVSREKKERFSLILESASTNQTSMYLCASSLLRTGSHYEQYFGPGTRLTVT.

This rearrangement joins TRBV9 to TRBJ2-1, with TRBD2 matching over 7 bases. Germline V gene data show CDR1 as SGDLS and CDR2 as YYNGEE. The trim removed 1 base at V and 5 bases at J, leaving 18 bases unmatched. The CDR3 is 19 residues long. The CDR3 coding sequence is TGTGCCAGCAGCGTATTACGGGACTACCCCCCTTGGGGCAACAATGAGCAGTTCTTC. Translation: CASSVLRDYPPWGNNEQFF.

This clone was seen a handful of times. The J gene is TRBJ2-1, the V gene TRBV13, with D tentatively TRBD1 (7 bases). This CDR3 comprises 15 residues. Germline CDR1 PRHDT, CDR2 FYEKMQ (reference sequence). Trimming cost V 5 bases and J 6 bases, with 17 bases left between them. As DNA, the CDR3 is TGTGCCAGCAGCGAGGAGGGGGCTAGGGGCAATGAGCAGTTCTTC. Translation: CASSEEGARGNEQFF. The full variable domain, with the rest looked up from reference TRBV13 and TRBJ2-1, is AAGVIQSPRHLIKEKRETATLKCYPIPRHDTVYWYQQGPGQDPQFLISFYEKMQSDKGSIPDRFSAQQFSDYHSELNMSSLELGDSALYFCASSEEGARGNEQFFGPGTRLTVL.

The rearrangement uses TRBV14 and TRBJ2-1; no clear D gene. The CDR3 spans 11 residues. Trimming pared 4 bases from V and 4 bases from J, leaving 2 bases between. Germline CDR1 reads SGHDN; CDR2 reads FVKESK. The CDR3: CASSLYNEQFF. The CDR3 coding sequence is TGTGCCAGCAGCCTGTACAATGAGCAGTTCTTC.

The chain recombines TRBV2 with TRBJ2-1; the D gene is possibly TRBD2 (6 bases). V lost 3 bases and J lost 4, with 13 bases in between. The CDR3 extends over 15 amino acids. Germline V gene sequence: CDR1 SNHLY, CDR2 FYNNEI. The CDR3 DNA reads as TGTGCCAGCAGTGACGAGGGACTGATTTACAATGAGCAGTTCTTC. This sequence encodes CASSDEGLIYNEQFF.

The chain combines TRBV5-6 with TRBJ2-5; 7 bases align to TRBD1. The germline gives CDR1 SGHDT, CDR2 YYEEEE. V lost 3 bases to trimming and J lost 1 base; unmatched junction nucleotides: 9. The length of the CDR3 is 16 residues. CDR3 sequence: CASSSRTGELQETQYF. The CDR3 nucleotides read TGTGCCAGCAGCTCTAGGACAGGAGAACTCCAAGAGACCCAGTACTTC.

V gene TRBV6-1 combines with J gene TRBJ2-1; possible D gene TRBD2, 5 bases. Trimming cost V 0 bases and J 6 bases, with 12 bases left between them. This CDR3 is 15 amino acids long. Germline V gene data show CDR1 as MNHNS and CDR2 as SASEGT. CDR3 bases: TGTGCCAGCAGTGAAGCTGAGGGAGAATCCAATGAGCAGTTCTTC. As protein: CASSEAEGESNEQFF.

The V call is TRBV10-3, the J call TRBJ2-7; D remains ambiguous. This CDR3 has 13 amino acids. Germline assignment: CDR1 ENHRY and CDR2 SYGVKD. V was shortened by 6 bases and J by 0 bases, with 9 bases between the two germline ends. The CDR3 spells CAIRGVSSYEQYF. Written as DNA, the CDR3 is TGTGCCATCAGAGGAGTAAGCTCCTACGAGCAGTACTTC.

This chain joins TRBV9 and TRBJ2-5, with TRBD2 matching over 7 bases. J gave up 1 base and V 2 bases, and 2 bases lay outside the gene matches. The CDR3 sequence is 14 residues long. From germline, CDR1 is SGDLS and CDR2 YYNGEE. In DNA form, the CDR3 reads TGTGCCAGCAGCGTGGGACTAAGCCAAGAGACCCAGTACTTC. Protein product: CASSVGLSQETQYF.

This chain uses TRBV28 with TRBJ2-4; TRBD2 matches 12 bases. The CDR3 runs to 18 residues. V lost 6 bases to trimming and J lost 3 bases; unmatched junction nucleotides: 12. Germline CDR1 is MDHEN and CDR2 is SYDVKM. The CDR3 DNA is TGTGCCAGCAGCCAAACTCTAGCGGGAGGGCCTGTCAAAAACATTCAGTACTTC. Translated, it gives CASSQTLAGGPVKNIQYF.

This clone was seen at least ten times. The CDR3 loop is CASSDKTGNTEAFF. The CDR3 bases are TGCGCCAGCAGCGATAAGACGGGGAACACTGAAGCTTTCTTT. The gene calls are TRBV4-1 and TRBJ1-1; D is ambiguous. This CDR3 is 14 amino acids long. The germline V gene encodes CDR1 MGHRA and CDR2 YSYEKL. Trimming removed 5 bases from V and 1 base from J, with 11 bases in between.

This clone was seen only a few times. This chain links TRBV7-8 with TRBJ2-7; D could derive from TRBD1 or TRBD2 (5 bases each). CDR1 SGHVS and CDR2 FQNEAQ come from the germline V gene. V was trimmed by 4 bases and J by 0 bases, leaving 13 bases between them. This CDR3 region has 15 residues. The CDR3: CASSSTPGSSYEQYF. The DNA of the CDR3 is TGTGCCAGCAGCTCCACCCCAGGGAGCTCCTACGAGCAGTACTTC.

The chain carries TRBV25-1 and TRBJ2-1, with a weak D call TRBD2 (6 bases). There are 17 residues in the CDR3. V was cut by 4 bases and J by 2 bases, with 18 bases left in between. CDR1 is MGHDK and CDR2 is SYGVNS in the germline V gene. This CDR3 reads CASSGNLPSEPYNEQFF. The CDR3 coding sequence is TGTGCCAGCAGTGGAAACCTACCTAGCGAACCCTACAATGAGCAGTTCTTC.

This clone was found a few times. V usage is TRBV6-1 and J usage is TRBJ1-1; no clear D gene. The V end lost 7 bases, the J end lost 5 bases, and 17 bases lay between the germline ends. CDR1 and CDR2 from the germline V gene are MNHNS and SASEGT. There are 14 residues in the CDR3. CDR3 nucleotides: TGTGCCAGCACGATGGACGGACGTGAGACTGAAGCTTTCTTT. This gives the protein CASTMDGRETEAFF.

The chain's CDR3 is CASSETGGYYGYTF. CDR3 nucleotide sequence: TGTGCCAGCAGTGAAACAGGGGGCTACTATGGCTACACCTTC. The chain joins TRBV6-4 to TRBJ1-2; the match to TRBD1 covers 9 bases. The ends lost 3 bases at V and 3 bases at J; junction bases unmatched: 2. The CDR3 loop spans 14 amino acids. CDR1 and CDR2 from the germline V gene are MRHNA and SNTAGT.